This T cell receptor beta chain appears in the sequencing data of a study of beta chain features in type 1 diabetes. A word on this clone: Its specificity is not known.

Expressed TCRB transcripts were sequenced because the entire RNA isolate underwent reverse transcription. The data were produced by immunoSEQ multiplex PCR, yet TCRdb's version contains in-frame clones alone and is incomplete. Of approximately 400,000 clones detected, roughly 15% appear once; the ten largest clones hold approximately 0.019%. Study-level findings and limits: Patients and controls would be equally affected if PCR favored shorter templates. TCRB repertoires of naive, central memory and Treg cells appeared more similar among patients than among healthy donors.

Per donor, one heparinised blood draw averaged around 0.12 L. Populations isolated by sorting all had purity greater than 95%. CDR1 is SGHTA and CDR2 is FQGNSA in the germline V gene. This CDR3 is 14 amino acids long. V dropped 5 bases and J dropped 4 bases, with 14 bases sitting between them. The TCR comes from a young woman in good health. The chain uses TRBV7-2 and TRBJ2-5; no clear D. Sequences were obtained from naive CD4+ T cells from blood. This CDR3 is CASSPTKLRETQYF. The CDR3 bases are TGTGCCAGCAGCCCAACTAAGCTAAGAGAGACCCAGTACTTC.